Sequencing of this TCR beta chain was carried out in a study of cytomegalovirus exposure and HLA in healthy donors. This clone turned up a few times. Its antigen is not known. The germline V gene encodes CDR1 SQVTM and CDR2 ANQGSEA. The CDR3 extends over 16 amino acids. The V end was cut by 6 bases, the J end by 6 bases, with 25 bases between. Study-level results: Later analysis associated a missense DCLRE1C variant with TCR beta V- and J-gene trimming. Across HLA loci, a later analysis found differing TCR association rates, with DRB1 most and HLA-C fewest. For most TCR sequences rarity was the rule, although some public TCRs occurred in many donors.

PCR amplification relied on 60 Vbeta primers (plus 13 Jbeta primers). Clones were sequenced by immunoSEQ multiplex PCR, and TCRdb holds only the in-frame ones, with some missing. This table holds 120,000 to 150,000 clones, roughly a tenth found once. Sequences were obtained from PBMCs. The receptor was isolated from a male donor in good health and CMV-seronegative. The chain uses TRBV29-1 and TRBJ2-3, with D possibly matching TRBD2 (7 bases). CDR3 protein: CSVGGTLGRRGDTQYF. The CDR3 bases are TGCAGCGTCGGGGGGACTCTCGGGAGAAGGGGGGATACGCAGTATTTT.